These 21 T cell receptor beta chains were all obtained from the same sample, sequenced in a study of cytomegalovirus exposure and HLA in healthy donors. The study ran its PCR with 60 Vbeta and 13 Jbeta primers. Clones were sequenced by immunoSEQ multiplex PCR, and TCRdb holds only the in-frame ones, with some missing. Counted here are around 190,000 clones, around 82% occurring once; the ten biggest clones make up about 1.7%. Input material: PBMCs. All receptors come from a man in his forties in good health and CMV-seropositive.

CDR3 protein: CSGRDRGLGDTQYF. The CDR3 DNA follows: TGCAGCGGGAGGGACAGGGGGCTGGGAGATACGCAGTATTTT. J is TRBJ2-3 and V is TRBV29-1, with 12 bases fitting TRBD1. The V and J ends lost 7 bases and 5 bases, in that order; junction bases with no gene match: 7. In germline, CDR1 is SQVTM, CDR2 ANQGSEA. This CDR3 is 14 amino acids long.

This clone was picked up a small number of times. The rearrangement links TRBV19 to TRBJ1-5, with a possible D match to TRBD1 (5 bases). The CDR3 is 15 amino acids. Trimming cost V 11 bases and J 3 bases, with 20 bases left between them. Germline V gene lookup returns CDR1 LNHDA and CDR2 SQIVND (reference sequence). CDR3 DNA: TGTGCCGGAGGTCGCGGGACCGCTGACAATCAGCCCCAGCATTTT. Translated, it gives CAGGRGTADNQPQHF. The full variable domain, completed using reference TRBV19 and TRBJ1-5, is DGGITQSPKYLFRKEGQNVTLSCEQNLNHDAMYWYRQDPGQGLRLIYYSQIVNDFQKGDIAEGYSVSREKKESFPLTVTSAQKNPTAFYLCAGGRGTADNQPQHFGDGTRLSIL.

J is TRBJ2-2 and V is TRBV4-1; tentative D call: TRBD2 (5 bases). The CDR3 has 16 residues. The germline CDR1 and CDR2 sequences are MGHRA and YSYEKL. V lost 4 bases, J lost 9 bases, and 21 bases lay in between. CDR3 DNA: TGCGCCAGCAGCCTAGACTGGACGTTGCCGGGGAGGGAGCTGTTTTTT. This translates into CASSLDWTLPGRELFF.

The J gene is TRBJ1-1, the V gene TRBV27, with D perhaps matching TRBD1 (5 bases). Germline CDR1 MNHEY, CDR2 SMNVEV (reference sequence). Trimming took off 5 bases at V and 0 bases at J, with 10 bases between the two ends. CDR3 size: 14 residues. The CDR3 protein is CASSTRQMNTEAFF. The CDR3 nucleotides are TGTGCCAGCAGTACCCGACAGATGAACACTGAAGCTTTCTTT.

This clone was observed a handful of times. This CDR3 reads CAISQGERGRGYTF. CDR3 nucleotide sequence: TGTGCCATCAGTCAGGGGGAAAGAGGGCGCGGCTACACCTTC. This chain joins TRBV10-3 and TRBJ1-2, with 7 bases identical to TRBD1. The CDR3 has 14 residues. Trimming took 5 bases from V and 8 from J; bases not matched to a gene: 11. Germline CDR1 ENHRY, CDR2 SYGVKD.

The rearrangement joins TRBV27 to TRBJ2-7; 10 bases match TRBD2. The CDR3 loop spans 16 amino acids. Trimming cost V 2 bases and J 0 bases; bases outside gene matches: 4. CDR1 MNHEY and CDR2 SMNVEV come from the germline V gene (reference sequence). The CDR3 region is CASSLLPSGSSYEQYF. The CDR3, as DNA: TGTGCCAGCAGTTTACTTCCTAGCGGGAGCTCCTACGAGCAGTACTTC.

V usage is TRBV27 and J usage is TRBJ2-1; 7 nucleotides match TRBD1. CDR1 MNHEY and CDR2 SMNVEV come from the germline V gene (reference sequence). The CDR3 is 15 amino acids. V was pared by 7 bases and J by 0 bases, with 6 bases of the junction left unmatched. Written as DNA, the CDR3 is TGTGCCAGCACCCACCGGGACAGCTCCTACAATGAGCAGTTCTTC. Its translation: CASTHRDSSYNEQFF.

Here the CDR3 DNA reads TGCGCCAGCAGCGACGGGGTTTCAGATACGCAGTATTTT. Protein product: CASSDGVSDTQYF. The gene calls are TRBV5-1 and TRBJ2-3, with D possibly TRBD2 on 5 matching bases. V was cut by 4 bases and J by 4 bases, with 10 bases left in between. This CDR3 contains 13 residues. The germline CDR1 and CDR2 sequences are SGHRS and YFSETQ.

The chain couples TRBV7-8 to TRBJ2-5; D unresolved. Germline loops: CDR1 SGHVS, CDR2 FQNEAQ. V lost 1 base to trimming and J lost 3 bases, with 9 bases between them. This CDR3 is 14 amino acids long. The CDR3, as DNA: TGTGCCAGCAGCTTAGGAGGCGTTGAAGAGACCCAGTACTTC. This codes for CASSLGGVEETQYF.

This clone has only a few counts. The rearrangement uses TRBV27 and TRBJ1-2; D remains ambiguous. The CDR3 is made up of 13 amino acids. The germline V gene encodes CDR1 MNHEY and CDR2 SMNVEV (reference sequence). Trimming shortened V by 11 bases and J by 4 bases, and 17 bases separated the two germline ends. In DNA form, the CDR3 reads TGTGCCTCCAAGAGGGCTCAAACCTATGGCTACACCTTC. Its translation: CASKRAQTYGYTF.

The rearrangement uses TRBV30 and TRBJ1-3; possible D gene TRBD1, 5 bases. Germline CDR1 reads GTSNPN; CDR2 reads SVGIG (reference sequence). The V and J ends lost 1 base and 0 bases respectively, with 19 bases between them. The CDR3 runs 18 residues. The CDR3 loop reads CAWSGGTRGGNSGNTIYF. CDR3 DNA sequence: TGTGCCTGGAGTGGAGGGACCCGCGGGGGGAACTCTGGAAACACCATATATTTT.

The genes are TRBV14 and TRBJ2-7; 7 bases map to TRBD2. The CDR3 contains 15 residues. Germline assignment: CDR1 SGHDN and CDR2 FVKESK. With V trimmed by 1 base and J by 2 bases, 5 bases remained unmatched. For the CDR3, the DNA is TGTGCCAGCAGCCAAGGGGGAGGGGCGACCTACGAGCAGTACTTC. Protein product: CASSQGGGATYEQYF.

V gene TRBV2 combines with J gene TRBJ2-3, with D tentatively TRBD2 (6 bases). This CDR3 is built from 16 residues. Germline V gene lookup returns CDR1 SNHLY and CDR2 FYNNEI. V was clipped by 11 bases and J by 3 bases, with 24 bases between them. CDR3 in amino acids: CAGISGEALATDTQYF. Written as DNA, the CDR3 is TGTGCCGGCATTTCGGGGGAGGCACTAGCTACAGATACGCAGTATTTT.

This chain joins TRBV19 and TRBJ1-1, with 8 nucleotides matching TRBD1. In germline, CDR1 is LNHDA, CDR2 SQIVND (reference sequence). V lost 3 bases, J lost 4 bases, and 4 bases stayed unmatched. The CDR3 has 14 amino acids. CDR3 amino acids: CASSIPGGSTEAFF. The CDR3 DNA follows: TGTGCCAGTAGTATCCCAGGGGGCTCCACTGAAGCTTTCTTT.

The count of this clone is one. V is TRBV28 and J is TRBJ2-7; no clear D gene. The CDR3 length is 11 residues. Germline assignment: CDR1 MDHEN and CDR2 SYDVKM. The CDR3 DNA follows: TGTGGGGCAGGAAGATCCTACGAGCAGTACTTC. It yields the protein CGAGRSYEQYF.

Regarding this clone: This sample also contains other DNA sequences that code for the same CDR3. The V gene is TRBV28, the J gene TRBJ1-6; 9 nucleotides line up with TRBD1. There are 14 residues in the CDR3. Germline loops: CDR1 MDHEN, CDR2 SYDVKM. With V trimmed by 4 bases and J by 5 bases, 0 bases remained unmatched. Written as DNA, the CDR3 is TGTGCCAGCAGTTGGGACAGGGATAATTCACCCCTCCACTTT. Protein sequence: CASSWDRDNSPLHF.

The chain uses TRBV15 and TRBJ2-3; a possible D gene is TRBD2 (6 bases). V was trimmed by 1 base and J by 2 bases, leaving 16 bases between them. The CDR3 length is 17 residues. Germline CDR1 and CDR2: LNHNV and YYDKDF (reference sequence). CDR3 sequence reads: CATSRAEGLRNTDTQYF. The CDR3, as DNA: TGTGCCACCAGCAGAGCGGAGGGATTGAGAAACACAGATACGCAGTATTTT.

The V and J genes are TRBV5-4 and TRBJ2-7, with 7 positions matching TRBD1. J gave up 4 bases and V 4 bases, and 11 bases lay outside the gene matches. Germline V gene lookup returns CDR1 SGHNT and CDR2 YYREEE (reference sequence). The CDR3 runs 15 residues. The CDR3 reads CASSMVGQAFYEQYF. The CDR3, as DNA: TGTGCCAGCAGCATGGTCGGACAGGCATTTTACGAGCAGTACTTC. The full variable domain, rest sourced from reference TRBV5-4 and TRBJ2-7, is ETGVTQSPTHLIKTRGQQVTLRCSSQSGHNTVSWYQQALGQGPQFIFQYYREEENGRGNFPPRFSGLQFPNYSSELNVNALELDDSALYLCASSMVGQAFYEQYFGPGTRLTVT.

CDR3: CASSGGGAGNQPQHF. In DNA, the CDR3 is TGTGCCAGCAGCGGGGGGGGAGCCGGCAATCAGCCCCAGCATTTT. This rearrangement joins TRBV7-2 to TRBJ1-5; D is perhaps TRBD1 (5 bases). Germline V gene data show CDR1 as SGHTA and CDR2 as FQGNSA. CDR3 size: 15 residues. Deletions cut 5 bases from V and 2 bases from J, with 13 bases between.

The gene calls are TRBV6-1 and TRBJ2-2, with no clear D. The CDR3 runs 11 residues. The V and J ends lost 7 bases and 7 bases respectively, with 7 bases between them. Per the germline V gene, CDR1 is MNHNS and CDR2 is SASEGT. The CDR3, as DNA: TGTGCCAGCAAGTTCAGCGGGGAGCTGTTTTTT. Translating gives CASKFSGELFF.

Here the CDR3 DNA reads TGTGCCATCAGTGAGGTCGTGGAGGGGGAGACCCAGTACTTC. It translates to CAISEVVEGETQYF. The rearrangement links TRBV10-3 to TRBJ2-5; D possibly corresponds to TRBD2 (6 bases). The V end lost 2 bases, the J end lost 5 bases, and 12 bases lay between the germline ends. CDR1 and CDR2 (germline): ENHRY, SYGVKD. This CDR3 has 14 amino acids.